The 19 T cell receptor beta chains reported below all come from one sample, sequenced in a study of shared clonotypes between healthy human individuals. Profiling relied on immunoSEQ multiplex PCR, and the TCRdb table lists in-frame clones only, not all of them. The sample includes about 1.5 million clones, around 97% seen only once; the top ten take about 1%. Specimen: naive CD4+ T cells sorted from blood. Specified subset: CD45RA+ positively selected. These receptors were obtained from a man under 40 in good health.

CDR3 in amino acids: CASRRGLAETDTGYNEQFF. The CDR3 coding sequence is TGTGCCAGCAGGAGGGGACTAGCGGAAACAGACACTGGCTACAATGAGCAGTTCTTC. V usage is TRBV7-8 and J usage is TRBJ2-1; 11 nucleotides align to TRBD2. CDR3 size: 19 residues. With 6 bases clipped from V and 3 bases from J, the junction kept 16 bases outside the gene matches. From germline, CDR1 is SGHVS and CDR2 FQNEAQ.

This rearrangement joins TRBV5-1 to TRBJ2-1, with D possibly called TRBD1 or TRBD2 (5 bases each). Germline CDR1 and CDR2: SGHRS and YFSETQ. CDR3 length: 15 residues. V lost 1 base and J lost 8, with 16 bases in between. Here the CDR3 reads CASSLQGVVSHEQFF. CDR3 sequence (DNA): TGCGCCAGCAGCTTGCAGGGAGTGGTGTCGCATGAGCAGTTCTTC.

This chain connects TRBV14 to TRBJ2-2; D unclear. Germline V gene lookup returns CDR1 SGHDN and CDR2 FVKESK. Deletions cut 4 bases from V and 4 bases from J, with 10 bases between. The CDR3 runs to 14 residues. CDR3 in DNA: TGTGCCAGCAGCCGGCTATTAGGCACCGGGGAGCTGTTTTTT. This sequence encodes CASSRLLGTGELFF. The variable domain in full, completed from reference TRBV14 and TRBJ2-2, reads EAGVTQFPSHSVIEKGQTVTLRCDPISGHDNLYWYRRVMGKEIKFLLHFVKESKQDESGMPNNRFLAERTGGTYSTLKVQPAELEDSGVYFCASSRLLGTGELFFGEGSRLTVL.

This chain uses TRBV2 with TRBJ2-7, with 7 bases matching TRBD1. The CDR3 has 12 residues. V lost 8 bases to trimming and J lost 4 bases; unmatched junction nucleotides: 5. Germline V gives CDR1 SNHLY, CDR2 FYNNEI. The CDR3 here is CASRDSLYEQYF. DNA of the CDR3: TGTGCCAGCCGGGACAGCCTATACGAGCAGTACTTC.

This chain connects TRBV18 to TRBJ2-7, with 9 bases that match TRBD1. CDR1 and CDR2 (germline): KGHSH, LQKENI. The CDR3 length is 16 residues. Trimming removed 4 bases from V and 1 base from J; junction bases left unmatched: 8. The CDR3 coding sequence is TGTGCCAGCTCACTATTCGACAGGGGGGGATCCTACGAGCAGTACTTC. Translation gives CASSLFDRGGSYEQYF.

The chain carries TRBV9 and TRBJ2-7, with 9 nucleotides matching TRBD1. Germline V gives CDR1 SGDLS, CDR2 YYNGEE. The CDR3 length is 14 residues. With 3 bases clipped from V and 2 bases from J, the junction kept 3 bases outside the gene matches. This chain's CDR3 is CASSARDRAYEQYF. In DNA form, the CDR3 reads TGTGCCAGCAGCGCAAGGGACAGGGCCTACGAGCAGTACTTC. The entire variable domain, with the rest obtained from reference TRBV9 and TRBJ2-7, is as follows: DSGVTQTPKHLITATGQRVTLRCSPRSGDLSVYWYQQSLDQGLQFLIQYYNGEERAKGNILERFSAQQFPDLHSELNLSSLELGDSALYFCASSARDRAYEQYFGPGTRLTVT.

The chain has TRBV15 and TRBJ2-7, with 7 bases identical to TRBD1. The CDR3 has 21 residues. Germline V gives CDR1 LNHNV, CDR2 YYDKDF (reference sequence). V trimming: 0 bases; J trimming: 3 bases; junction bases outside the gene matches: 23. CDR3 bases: TGTGCCACCAGCAGAGATATTTTGGTCCAGGGGGTCGGCAACGCGGGCTACGAGCAGTACTTC. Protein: CATSRDILVQGVGNAGYEQYF.

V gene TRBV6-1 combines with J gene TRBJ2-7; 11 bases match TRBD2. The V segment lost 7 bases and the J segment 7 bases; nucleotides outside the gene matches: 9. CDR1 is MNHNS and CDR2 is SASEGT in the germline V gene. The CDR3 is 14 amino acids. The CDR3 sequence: CASTVAGGPEEQYF. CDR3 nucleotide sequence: TGTGCCAGCACCGTAGCGGGAGGGCCCGAGGAGCAGTACTTC.

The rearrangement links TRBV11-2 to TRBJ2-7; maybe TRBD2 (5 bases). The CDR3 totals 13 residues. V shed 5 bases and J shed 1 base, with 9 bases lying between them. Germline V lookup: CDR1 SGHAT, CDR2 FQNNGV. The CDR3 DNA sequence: TGTGCCAGCAGCGCCAAGCGGTCCTACGAGCAGTACTTC. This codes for CASSAKRSYEQYF. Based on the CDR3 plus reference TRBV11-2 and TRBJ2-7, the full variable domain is EAGVAQSPRYKIIEKRQSVAFWCNPISGHATLYWYQQILGQGPKLLIQFQNNGVVDDSQLPKDRFSAERLKGVDSTLKIQPAKLEDSAVYLCASSAKRSYEQYFGPGTRLTVT.

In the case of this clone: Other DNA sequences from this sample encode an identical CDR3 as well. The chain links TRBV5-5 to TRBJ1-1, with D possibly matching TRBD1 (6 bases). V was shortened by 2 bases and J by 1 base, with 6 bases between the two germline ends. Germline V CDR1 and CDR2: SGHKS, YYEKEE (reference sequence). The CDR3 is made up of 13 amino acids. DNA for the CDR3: TGTGCCAGCAGCTTAGGGGGGAACACTGAAGCTTTCTTT. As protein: CASSLGGNTEAFF.

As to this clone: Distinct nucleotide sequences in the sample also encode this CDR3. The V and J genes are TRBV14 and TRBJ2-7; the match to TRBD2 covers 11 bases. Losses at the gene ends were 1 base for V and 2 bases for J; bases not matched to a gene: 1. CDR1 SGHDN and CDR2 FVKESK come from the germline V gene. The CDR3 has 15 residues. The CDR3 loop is CASSQGLAGTYEQYF. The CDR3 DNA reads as TGTGCCAGCAGCCAAGGACTAGCGGGAACCTACGAGCAGTACTTC.

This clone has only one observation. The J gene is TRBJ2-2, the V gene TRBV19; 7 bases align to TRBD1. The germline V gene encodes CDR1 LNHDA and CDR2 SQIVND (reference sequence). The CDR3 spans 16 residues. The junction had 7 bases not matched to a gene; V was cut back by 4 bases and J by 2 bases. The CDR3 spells CASSKDRPVNTGELFF. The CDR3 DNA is TGTGCCAGTAGTAAGGACAGGCCAGTTAACACCGGGGAGCTGTTTTTT.

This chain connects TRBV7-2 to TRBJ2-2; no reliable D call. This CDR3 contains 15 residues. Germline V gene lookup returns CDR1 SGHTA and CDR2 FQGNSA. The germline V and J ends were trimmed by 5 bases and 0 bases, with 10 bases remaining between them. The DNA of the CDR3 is TGTGCCAGCAGCAGCAGGCGGTCGAACACCGGGGAGCTGTTTTTT. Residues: CASSSRRSNTGELFF.

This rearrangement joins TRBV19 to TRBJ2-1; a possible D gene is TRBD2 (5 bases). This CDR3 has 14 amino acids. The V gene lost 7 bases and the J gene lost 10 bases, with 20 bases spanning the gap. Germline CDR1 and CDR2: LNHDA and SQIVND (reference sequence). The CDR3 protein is CASTTRPSSREQFF. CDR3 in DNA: TGTGCCAGTACCACGCGACCTAGCAGCCGGGAGCAGTTCTTC. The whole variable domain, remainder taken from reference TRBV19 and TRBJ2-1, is DGGITQSPKYLFRKEGQNVTLSCEQNLNHDAMYWYRQDPGQGLRLIYYSQIVNDFQKGDIAEGYSVSREKKESFPLTVTSAQKNPTAFYLCASTTRPSSREQFFGPGTRLTVL.

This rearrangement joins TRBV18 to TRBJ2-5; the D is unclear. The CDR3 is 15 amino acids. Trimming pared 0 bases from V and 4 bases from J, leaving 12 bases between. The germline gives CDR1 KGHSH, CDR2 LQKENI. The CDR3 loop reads CASSPPAGRRETQYF. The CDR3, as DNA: TGTGCCAGCTCACCACCGGCCGGGCGCCGAGAGACCCAGTACTTC.

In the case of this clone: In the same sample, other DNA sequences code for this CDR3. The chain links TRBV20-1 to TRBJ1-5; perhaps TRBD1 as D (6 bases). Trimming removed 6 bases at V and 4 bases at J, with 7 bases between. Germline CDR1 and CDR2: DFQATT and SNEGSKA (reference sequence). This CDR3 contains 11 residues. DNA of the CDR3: TGCAGTGCCCAGGGGAATCAGCCCCAGCATTTT. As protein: CSAQGNQPQHF.

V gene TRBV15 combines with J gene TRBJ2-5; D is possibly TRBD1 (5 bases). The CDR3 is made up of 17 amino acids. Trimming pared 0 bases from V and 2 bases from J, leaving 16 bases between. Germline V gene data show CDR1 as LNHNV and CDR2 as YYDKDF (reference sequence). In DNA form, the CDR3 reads TGTGCCACCAGCAGAGATCCGCTAGGGGCAATTCAAGAGACCCAGTACTTC. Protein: CATSRDPLGAIQETQYF.

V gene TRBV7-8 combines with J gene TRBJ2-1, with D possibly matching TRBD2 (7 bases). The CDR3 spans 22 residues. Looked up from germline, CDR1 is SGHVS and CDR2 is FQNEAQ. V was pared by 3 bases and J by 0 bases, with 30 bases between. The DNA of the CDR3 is TGTGCCAGCAGCTTTAAAAGACAGGTGGGGCTAGCGGACTCAAACTCCTACAATGAGCAGTTCTTC. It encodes CASSFKRQVGLADSNSYNEQFF.

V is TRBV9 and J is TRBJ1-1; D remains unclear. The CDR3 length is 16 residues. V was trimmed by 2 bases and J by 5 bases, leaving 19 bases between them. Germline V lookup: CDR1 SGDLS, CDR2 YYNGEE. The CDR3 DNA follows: TGTGCCAGCAGCGTCAGTTCCAGTCTTCTTGGGACTGAAGCTTTCTTT. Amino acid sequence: CASSVSSSLLGTEAFF.